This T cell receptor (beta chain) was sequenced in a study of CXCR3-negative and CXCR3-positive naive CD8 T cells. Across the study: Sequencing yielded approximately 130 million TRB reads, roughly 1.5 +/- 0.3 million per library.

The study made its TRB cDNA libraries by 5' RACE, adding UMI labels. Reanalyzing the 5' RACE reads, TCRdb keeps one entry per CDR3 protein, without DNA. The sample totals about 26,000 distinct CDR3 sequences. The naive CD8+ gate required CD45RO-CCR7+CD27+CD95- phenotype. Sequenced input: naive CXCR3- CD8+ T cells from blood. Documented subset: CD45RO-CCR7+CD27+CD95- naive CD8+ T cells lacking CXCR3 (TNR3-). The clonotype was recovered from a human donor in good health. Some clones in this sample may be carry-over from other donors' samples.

The CDR3 sequence: CAVLGSNFSYEQYF. The V call is TRBV7-2, the J call TRBJ2-7. Per germline, CDR1 SGHTA and CDR2 FQGNSA. The CDR3 runs to 14 residues.